This T cell receptor beta chain was captured by sequencing in a study of control samples from healthy donors and cancer patients. This CDR3 region has 14 residues. CDR1 and CDR2 from the germline V gene are MNHEY and SMNVEV (reference sequence). Losses at the gene ends were 6 bases for V and 8 bases for J; bases not matched to a gene: 6. Method: immunoSEQ multiplex PCR; TCRdb's copy keeps in-frame clones and lacks some. The sample holds roughly 100,000 clones, 83% seen once. This clone showed up just a few times. This sequence originates from a woman between 45 and 65 years old in good health. The gene calls are TRBV27 and TRBJ1-6; TRBD1 matches 8 bases. The sample consisted of blood. The DNA for the CDR3 is TGTGCCAGCAGCCACGTGACAGGGGATTCACCCCTCCACTTT. As protein: CASSHVTGDSPLHF.